The entry below gives a single T cell receptor beta chain sequence along with its context. Its antigen is undetermined. TCRdb ran MiXCR on the 5' RACE reads and lists one entry per CDR3 protein. The sample yields 670,000 or so distinct CDR3 sequences, around 19% seen once. This sample is drawn from a study of CD8 T cells in ankylosing spondylitis. General study results and limits: Seemingly characteristic of ankylosing spondylitis blood was a TCR beta motif consisting of several highly homologous variants.

CDR1 MNHEY and CDR2 SMNVEV come from the germline V gene (reference sequence). The ends lost 8 bases at V and 1 base at J; junction bases unmatched: 1. The CDR3 runs to 12 residues. Specimen: blood, either unsorted or a sorted T cell fraction (not recorded which). The sequence derives from a male donor with ankylosing spondylitis. The chain has TRBV27 and TRBJ1-1; 7 bases agree with TRBD1. The CDR3, as DNA: TGTGCCAGCTGGACAGGGAACACTGAAGCTTTCTTT. This gives the protein CASWTGNTEAFF.